Below, 6 T cell receptor beta chains from the same sample are listed, as sequenced in a study of high-grade serous ovarian cancer treatment subgroups. The method was immunoSEQ multiplex PCR; TCRdb's version includes in-frame clones alone and lacks a portion of them. The sample holds some 12,000 clones; roughly 87% are singletons and the top ten take more than 6.5%. The tumor samples were collected prior to definitive surgery or chemotherapy. The sequenced material came from tumor tissue. The receptors were gathered from a human donor with high-grade serous ovarian cancer.

The chain combines TRBV28 with TRBJ1-1, with D uncertain. This CDR3 has 15 amino acids. The V end lost 6 bases, the J end lost 2 bases, and 16 bases lay between the germline ends. The germline gives CDR1 MDHEN, CDR2 SYDVKM. The CDR3: CASSSPRLGNTEAFF. Written as DNA, the CDR3 is TGTGCCAGCAGCTCCCCTCGACTGGGCAACACTGAAGCTTTCTTT.

The CDR3 region is CASTFLPGADGDQPQHF. DNA for the CDR3: TGTGCCAGCACCTTTCTTCCGGGAGCCGACGGGGATCAGCCCCAGCATTTT. The chain joins TRBV7-3 to TRBJ1-5; the D is unclear. Trimming took off 7 bases at V and 5 bases at J, with 24 bases between the two ends. CDR1 is SGHTA and CDR2 is FQGTGA in the germline V gene. The CDR3 has 17 residues.

The genes are TRBV5-1 and TRBJ2-2; D remains ambiguous. The CDR3 has 16 residues. V lost 0 bases and J lost 0, with 9 bases in between. Germline loops: CDR1 SGHRS, CDR2 YFSETQ. This CDR3 is CASSLAAGANTGELFF. The CDR3, as DNA: TGCGCCAGCAGCTTGGCGGCTGGAGCGAACACCGGGGAGCTGTTTTTT.

V is TRBV4-1 and J is TRBJ1-3; D perhaps matches TRBD1 (5 bases). The CDR3 length is 17 residues. CDR1 MGHRA and CDR2 YSYEKL come from the germline V gene. The germline V and J ends were trimmed by 0 bases and 1 base, with 13 bases remaining between them. For the CDR3, the DNA is TGCGCCAGCAGCCAAGATTCTTTCAGGGTTTCTGGAAACACCATATATTTT. Translated: CASSQDSFRVSGNTIYF.

The rearrangement joins TRBV7-9 to TRBJ2-5; 9 nucleotides agree with TRBD1. Germline lookup yields CDR1 SEHNR and CDR2 FQNEAQ (reference sequence). The V and J ends lost 5 bases and 5 bases, in that order; junction bases with no gene match: 9. This CDR3 has 15 residues. Written as DNA, the CDR3 is TGTGCCAGCAGCCCCAGACAGGGGGTGTTTGAGACCCAGTACTTC. It specifies CASSPRQGVFETQYF. Looking up the rest from reference TRBV7-9 and TRBJ2-5 gives the full variable domain: DTGVSQNPRHKITKRGQNVTFRCDPISEHNRLYWYRQTLGQGPEFLTYFQNEAQLEKSRLLSDRFSAERPKGSFSTLEIQRTEQGDSAMYLCASSPRQGVFETQYFGPGTRLLVL.

Sample share makes this clone hyperexpanded. The chain is built from TRBV29-1 and TRBJ1-5; 7 bases are shared with TRBD1. The CDR3 consists of 14 residues. V dropped 7 bases and J dropped 5; count of bases not matched to a gene: 11. Germline lookup yields CDR1 SQVTM and CDR2 ANQGSEA. CDR3 protein: CSAPAGGGYQPQHF. Here the CDR3 DNA reads TGCAGCGCCCCCGCGGGAGGGGGCTATCAGCCCCAGCATTTT.